Presented here are 7 T cell receptor beta chains from one specimen sequenced in a study of T cell responses to AZD1222 COVID-19 vaccine. Data came from immunoSEQ multiplex PCR; TCRdb stores just in-frame clones and leaves some out. In the table there are approximately 150,000 clones, around nine tenths of which are singletons. This material consisted of peripheral blood, taken on day 0 of AZD1222 vaccination. The receptors were sampled from an adult in good health.

J is TRBJ2-5 and V is TRBV3-1 (or the pseudogene TRBV3-2), with D perhaps TRBD2 (5 bases). CDR3 length: 12 residues. The V end was cut by 4 bases, the J end by 9 bases, with 12 bases between. The germline V gene encodes CDR1 LGHDT and CDR2 YNNKEL (reference sequence). Here the CDR3 reads CASSLSLGAQYF. For the CDR3, the DNA is TGTGCCAGCAGCCTCTCCCTCGGGGCCCAGTACTTC.

The CDR3 coding sequence is TGCGCCAGCAGCTCCCCTCACCGGACTAGCGGTACCTACAATGAGCAGTTCTTC. Residues: CASSSPHRTSGTYNEQFF. The chain employs TRBV5-1 and TRBJ2-1, with 10 bases aligning to TRBD2. CDR3 length equals 18 residues. The germline gives CDR1 SGHRS, CDR2 YFSETQ. V trimming: 3 bases; J trimming: 2 bases; junction bases outside the gene matches: 11.

The CDR3, as DNA: TGTGCCAGCAGCCCCAACAGGGTTAGCAATCAGCCCCAGCATTTT. Protein: CASSPNRVSNQPQHF. The chain carries TRBV7-8 and TRBJ1-5, with a tentative D call TRBD1 (6 bases). Trimming took off 5 bases at V and 0 bases at J, with 11 bases between the two ends. From germline, CDR1 is SGHVS and CDR2 FQNEAQ. The CDR3 spans 15 residues.

The chain joins TRBV29-1 to TRBJ2-5; D is unclear. The CDR3 is 12 amino acids. Looked up from germline, CDR1 is SQVTM and CDR2 is ANQGSEA. V lost 1 base to trimming and J lost 3 bases, with 6 bases between them. CDR3 DNA: TGCAGCGTTGAAGGTGGAGAAGAGACCCAGTACTTC. It yields the protein CSVEGGEETQYF.

V and J are TRBV4-2 and TRBJ2-3; TRBD2 matches at 10 bases. Unmatched junction bases numbered 5, after V lost 1 base and J lost 1 base. The CDR3 contains 17 residues. Looked up from germline, CDR1 is LGHNA and CDR2 is YNFKEQ. The DNA for the CDR3 is TGTGCCAGCAGCCAAGTCGGAGGGACTAGCGGCACAGATACGCAGTATTTT. Translated: CASSQVGGTSGTDTQYF.

This chain links TRBV6-2 or TRBV6-3 with TRBJ2-7; D is unclear. V lost 5 bases to trimming and J lost 0 bases, with 17 bases between them. The CDR3 totals 16 residues. Germline V CDR1 and CDR2: MNHEY, SVGEGT. CDR3 amino acids: CASSREAASSSYEQYF. CDR3 nucleotides: TGTGCCAGCAGTAGGGAAGCAGCGTCTTCCTCCTACGAGCAGTACTTC.

The chain uses TRBV5-6 and TRBJ2-4, with 8 nucleotides matching TRBD1. After removal of 3 bases from V and 7 bases from J, the junction contained 3 bases not matched to a gene. There are 13 residues in the CDR3. In germline, CDR1 is SGHDT, CDR2 YYEEEE. The CDR3 coding sequence is TGTGCCAGCAGCTCGGACAGGGAGAACATTCAGTACTTC. Protein: CASSSDRENIQYF.